The present entry profiles one T cell receptor beta chain with its context. How the authors handled the data: How many nucleated cells were present was estimated from reference gene primer amplification. TCRdb's table, derived via immunoSEQ multiplex PCR, lists solely in-frame clones and lacks some. The D gene and trimming were derived from the DNA, and the V and J assignments and clone size from that table. The table lists some 41,000 clones, approximately 86% of them singletons. This specimen comes from a study of blood T cell repertoires in COVID-19. On the study more broadly: The cDNA or gDNA used as material had been derived from T cells, B-cell-depleted T cells, or PBMCs.

CDR1 is LGHDT, CDR2 YNNKEL, per germline (reference sequence). This CDR3 is 15 amino acids long. Germline trimming cut 3 bases from V and 4 bases from J; bases unmatched to any gene: 4. The TCR comes from an elderly man in a cohort sampled during active COVID-19. The chain joins TRBV3-1 (or the pseudogene TRBV3-2) to TRBJ1-3, with TRBD1 matching over 9 bases. Sequencing used peripheral blood. CDR3 in DNA: TGTGCCAGCAGCCAGTGGGACAGGGCCGGAAACACCATATATTTT. As protein: CASSQWDRAGNTIYF.